This TCR beta chain stems from a study of response to subunit inactivated influenza vaccine. Study observations and caveats: There was a suggestion from the authors that each seasonal influenza vaccination recruits few new T cells.

Details on this clonotype: The antigen is undetermined.

MiXCR was run by TCRdb on the RT-PCR reads, yielding one entry per CDR3 protein. The profile covers about 310,000 distinct CDR3 sequences, with approximately 23% appearing a single time and around 10% taken by the ten largest. The V gene lost 2 bases and the J gene lost 4 bases, with 17 bases spanning the gap. The CDR3 extends over 15 amino acids. CDR1 DFQATT and CDR2 SNEGSKA come from the germline V gene (reference sequence). This TCR derives from a man aged 50 to 69 who received an inactivated influenza vaccine. The J gene is TRBJ1-1, the V gene TRBV20-1, with a tentative D call TRBD1 (5 bases). The starting material was PBMCs from blood, obtained about 19 months after vaccination. The CDR3 DNA reads TGCAGTGCTAGACCGGGACGAATGGTGGTCACTGAAGCTTTCTTT. Its translation: CSARPGRMVVTEAFF.